A selection of T cell receptor beta chains follows, all from one sample in a study of OX40 agonist ivuxolimab in advanced cancers. TCRdb keeps only in-frame clones here, not all; method: immunoSEQ multiplex PCR. The table shows over 50,000 clones, with 92% occurring only once. The specimen comprised CD4+ or CD8+ T cells sorted from blood, sampled in a trial of the OX40 agonist ivuxolimab. These TCRs come from an adult with an advanced solid tumor such as melanoma, head and neck, liver or kidney cancer. Both conserved end residues are part of each CDR3. D genes are given only for firm matches. A row's size may be missing; if present it is once, few, many or a size class.

j_call,v_call,d_call,clone_size,cdr3_aa,cdr3_nt
TRBJ2-5,TRBV6-5,-,-,CASSSGWGETQYF,TGTGCCAGCAGTTCCGGCTGGGGAGAGACCCAGTACTTC
TRBJ2-7,TRBV7-9,TRBD1,once,CASSPLGQGKASYEQYF,TGTGCTAGCAGCCCGTTAGGACAGGGGAAGGCCTCCTACGAGCAGTACTTC
TRBJ1-2,TRBV6-6,-,-,CASSTGTLLNYGYTF,TGTGCCAGCAGCACCGGGACCCTCCTTAACTATGGCTACACCTTC
TRBJ2-1,TRBV19,TRBD2,once,CASSIVGGLAYNEQFF,TGTGCCAGTAGTATAGTAGGGGGACTAGCGTACAATGAGCAGTTCTTC
TRBJ2-5,TRBV29-1,TRBD2,-,CSVIVTSGRARETQYF,TGCAGCGTAATAGTAACTAGCGGGAGGGCCCGGGAGACCCAGTACTTC
TRBJ2-5,TRBV7-6,-,-,CASSRSTFQETQYF,TGTGCCAGCAGCCGGTCGACTTTCCAAGAGACCCAGTACTTC
TRBJ2-1,TRBV4-1,TRBD2,-,CASSASGGPNEQFF,TGCGCCAGCAGCGCGTCGGGAGGGCCGAATGAGCAGTTCTTC
TRBJ2-7,TRBV6-1,TRBD2,-,CASSGGSGRIYEQYF,TGTGCCAGCAGTGGGGGGAGCGGGAGGATTTACGAGCAGTACTTC
TRBJ1-2,TRBV7-9,-,medium-sized,CASSLGRGLNYGYTF,TGTGCCAGCAGCTTAGGCAGGGGATTGAACTATGGCTACACCTTC
TRBJ1-5,TRBV4-1,-,-,CASSQEVTLGYQPQHF,TGCGCCAGCAGCCAAGAGGTGACCCTAGGCTATCAGCCCCAGCATTTT
TRBJ1-1,TRBV4-1,-,-,CASSQEPMHTEAFF,TGCGCCAGCAGCCAAGAGCCAATGCACACTGAAGCTTTCTTT
TRBJ2-1,TRBV2,-,-,CASSIPAGALDEQFF,TGTGCCAGCAGTATCCCTGCGGGGGCCTTAGATGAGCAGTTCTTC
TRBJ2-7,TRBV27,-,-,CASSWTTFGEQYF,TGTGCCAGCAGTTGGACTACGTTTGGCGAGCAGTACTTC